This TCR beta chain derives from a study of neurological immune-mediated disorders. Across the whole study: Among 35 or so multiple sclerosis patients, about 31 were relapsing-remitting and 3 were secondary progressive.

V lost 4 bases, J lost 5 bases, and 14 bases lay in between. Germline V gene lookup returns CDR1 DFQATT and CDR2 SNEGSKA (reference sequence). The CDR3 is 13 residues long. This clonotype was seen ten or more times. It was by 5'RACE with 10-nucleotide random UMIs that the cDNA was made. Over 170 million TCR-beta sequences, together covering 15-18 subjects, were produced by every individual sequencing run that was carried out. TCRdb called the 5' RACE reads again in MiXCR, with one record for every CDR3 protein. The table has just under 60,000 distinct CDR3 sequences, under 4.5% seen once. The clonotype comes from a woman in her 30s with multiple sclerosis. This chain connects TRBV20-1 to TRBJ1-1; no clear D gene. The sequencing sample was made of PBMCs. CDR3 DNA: TGCAGTGCTAAGCGGGCCCTTTTGACTGAAGCTTTCTTT. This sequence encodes CSAKRALLTEAFF.